This T cell receptor (beta chain) was retrieved from a study of response to subunit inactivated influenza vaccine. Broader study findings: That few new T cells are recruited by each seasonal influenza vaccination was the authors' suggestion.

The CDR3 sequence is 15 residues long. Per the germline V gene, CDR1 is ENHRY and CDR2 is SYGVKD. Trimming pared 7 bases from V and 4 bases from J, leaving 14 bases between. This clonotype came up a few times. Its antigen is unknown. Via MiXCR, TCRdb re-called the RT-PCR reads, giving one row per CDR3 protein. The data show about half a million distinct CDR3 sequences, roughly 11% seen once. The sequence was obtained from a man aged 50-60 years who received an inactivated influenza vaccine. This chain uses TRBV10-3 with TRBJ2-6; D is ambiguous. This material consisted of PBMCs from blood, taken around seven weeks after vaccination. The CDR3 DNA sequence: TGTGCCATCAAATTGGGTCCTGCGGGGGCCAACGTCCTGACTTTC. Protein product: CAIKLGPAGANVLTF.